The 20 T cell receptor beta chains presented below share a single source sample, sequenced in a study of cytomegalovirus exposure and HLA in healthy donors. PCR employed 60 Vbeta and 13 Jbeta primers. Repertoires were generated with immunoSEQ multiplex PCR, while TCRdb's copy carries only in-frame clones and drops some. The sample shows about 200,000 clones, 79% of them seen only once. Sequenced sample: PBMCs. The receptors stem from a woman in her 30s in good health and CMV-seropositive.

This chain connects TRBV27 to TRBJ2-5; no clear D gene. Germline CDR1 and CDR2: MNHEY and SMNVEV (reference sequence). The CDR3 has 14 residues. V lost 2 bases and J 5 bases, leaving 12 bases between the germline ends. DNA of the CDR3: TGTGCCAGCAGTTTAAGGAGTCGTGGTGAGACCCAGTACTTC. It is translated as CASSLRSRGETQYF.

V usage is TRBV27 and J usage is TRBJ2-1; 10 bases map to TRBD2. The junction had 5 bases not matched to a gene; V was cut back by 5 bases and J by 1 base. The germline CDR1 and CDR2 sequences are MNHEY and SMNVEV (reference sequence). The CDR3 covers 16 residues. The CDR3 DNA follows: TGTGCCAGCAGTCCCTCTAGCGGGGGTTCCTACAATGAGCAGTTCTTC. The encoded protein is CASSPSSGGSYNEQFF.

The genes are TRBV14 and TRBJ1-2, with TRBD1 as a possible D gene (6 bases). Germline lookup yields CDR1 SGHDN and CDR2 FVKESK. The V end lost 4 bases, the J end lost 3 bases, and 15 bases lay between the germline ends. This CDR3 is 15 amino acids long. The CDR3 spells CASSLRGGTYYGYTF. The CDR3, as DNA: TGTGCCAGCAGCCTTAGGGGGGGCACGTACTATGGCTACACCTTC.

The chain recombines TRBV2 with TRBJ1-6; TRBD1 is a possible D gene (5 bases). The CDR3 is 15 residues long. The germline V gene has CDR1 SNHLY and CDR2 FYNNEI. V shed 5 bases and J shed 9 bases, with 17 bases lying between them. The CDR3 nucleotides read TGTGCCAGCAGTTTAGACAGACTTGGGGTTTCACCCCTCCACTTT. This translates into CASSLDRLGVSPLHF.

This clone was seen a handful of times. CDR3 loop: CASSDTAGQETQYF. CDR3 nucleotide sequence: TGTGCCAGCAGTGATACAGCGGGACAAGAGACCCAGTACTTC. The rearrangement joins TRBV25-1 to TRBJ2-5, with 7 bases fitting TRBD2. With V trimmed by 3 bases and J by 2 bases, 3 bases remained unmatched. CDR3 length equals 14 residues. Germline V gene lookup returns CDR1 MGHDK and CDR2 SYGVNS. The entire variable domain, with the rest obtained from reference TRBV25-1 and TRBJ2-5, is as follows: EADIYQTPRYLVIGTGKKITLECSQTMGHDKMYWYQQDPGMELHLIHYSYGVNSTEKGDLSSESTVSRIRTEHFPLTLESARPSHTSQYLCASSDTAGQETQYFGPGTRLLVL.

V gene TRBV11-3 combines with J gene TRBJ2-7, with 11 positions matching TRBD2. Germline V gives CDR1 SGHNT, CDR2 YENEEA. The CDR3 has 15 residues. The V and J ends lost 0 bases and 5 bases, in that order; junction bases with no gene match: 3. CDR3 DNA: TGTGCCAGCAGCTTAGATAGCGGGGGGGACCACGAGCAGTACTTC. It encodes CASSLDSGGDHEQYF.

The V and J genes are TRBV9 and TRBJ2-7; 7 nucleotides match TRBD1. J gave up 7 bases and V 0 bases, and 10 bases lay outside the gene matches. The length of the CDR3 is 15 residues. In germline, CDR1 is SGDLS, CDR2 YYNGEE. DNA for the CDR3: TGTGCCAGCAGCGTAGGAGTAACAGGGGCGGAAGAGCAGTACTTC. Translating gives CASSVGVTGAEEQYF.

The rearrangement uses TRBV21-1 and TRBJ2-1; the D call of TRBD2 is as the table states it, not checked on the DNA. TRBV21-1 is a known pseudogene. The CDR3 length is 17 residues. The CDR3: CASSKVHGGVDYNEQFF. The CDR3 region has the DNA TGTGCCAGCAGCAAAGTCCACGGAGGGGTTGATTACAATGAGCAGTTCTTC.

The chain has TRBV9 and TRBJ1-1; no definite D call. This CDR3 contains 16 residues. The V end was cut by 3 bases, the J end by 0 bases, with 15 bases between. From germline, CDR1 is SGDLS and CDR2 YYNGEE. The CDR3 loop reads CASSAPRAGVNTEAFF. In DNA, the CDR3 is TGTGCCAGCAGCGCCCCGAGGGCTGGAGTGAACACTGAAGCTTTCTTT.

V gene TRBV9 combines with J gene TRBJ1-3, with 8 bases identical to TRBD1. The CDR3 runs 13 residues. Germline V gene data show CDR1 as SGDLS and CDR2 as YYNGEE. The V and J ends lost 5 bases and 7 bases, in that order; junction bases with no gene match: 5. CDR3 protein: CASRGQGSNTIYF. In nucleotides, the CDR3 is TGTGCCAGCAGAGGACAGGGTAGCAACACCATATATTTT.

Remarks on this clone: One end of the junction is discordant with germline, which a read error may explain. The rearrangement joins TRBV2 to TRBJ2-1; 10 bases are a match to TRBD2. The CDR3 is 14 residues long. CDR1 is SNHLY and CDR2 is FYNNEI in the germline V gene. The CDR3 DNA is TGTGCCAGCAGTGAAGGGAGGACTAGCGGTTCCTCGGTCTTC. This encodes CASSEGRTSGSSVF.

A single count supports this clone. The V and J genes are TRBV27 and TRBJ2-7; D possibly corresponds to TRBD2 (6 bases). The V gene's germline CDR1 is MNHEY and CDR2 SMNVEV (reference sequence). With 2 bases removed from V and 5 bases from J, the gap between germline ends came to 7 bases. The CDR3 consists of 12 residues. CDR3 loop: CASSLAGNEQYF. DNA of the CDR3: TGTGCCAGCAGTTTAGCGGGGAACGAGCAGTACTTC.

This chain links TRBV28 with TRBJ2-3, with 9 positions matching TRBD2. Per germline, CDR1 MDHEN and CDR2 SYDVKM. Unmatched junction bases numbered 6, after V lost 5 bases and J lost 3 bases. The CDR3 runs 15 residues. The CDR3 region has the DNA TGTGCCAGCAGTACAGGGACTAGCAGAACAGATACGCAGTATTTT. Translating gives CASSTGTSRTDTQYF.

The chain couples TRBV30 to TRBJ2-2; no clear D gene. The CDR3 covers 12 residues. V was pared by 5 bases and J by 5 bases, with 9 bases between. The V gene's germline CDR1 is GTSNPN and CDR2 SVGIG (reference sequence). CDR3 nucleotide sequence: TGTGCCTGGGTCAGTCAGACCGGGGAGCTGTTTTTT. It yields the protein CAWVSQTGELFF.

The rearrangement links TRBV7-2 to TRBJ2-1; the match to TRBD2 covers 15 bases. CDR3 size: 15 residues. J was trimmed by 10 bases and V by 3 bases; bases with no gene match: 4. The germline V gene encodes CDR1 SGHTA and CDR2 FQGNSA. This CDR3 is CASSFGLAGGREQFF. The CDR3 bases are TGTGCCAGCAGCTTCGGACTAGCGGGGGGGCGCGAGCAGTTCTTC.

V gene TRBV2 combines with J gene TRBJ1-1; 7 nucleotides match TRBD1. Germline V gene data show CDR1 as SNHLY and CDR2 as FYNNEI. This CDR3 has 13 amino acids. Trimming removed 7 bases from V and 3 bases from J; junction bases left unmatched: 5. The CDR3 sequence is CASTQGEDTEAFF. CDR3 sequence (DNA): TGTGCCAGCACTCAGGGGGAGGACACTGAAGCTTTCTTT.

The table lists this clone with a few counts. One end of the junction is discordant with germline, which a read error may explain. The V and J genes are TRBV7-8 and TRBJ2-7; 8 bases agree with TRBD2. CDR3 length: 14 residues. Germline lookup yields CDR1 SGHVS and CDR2 FQNEAQ. The CDR3 coding sequence is TGTGCCAGCAGCTTAGCGGGTTTCGCGGGAGGTCTTCACTTC. Amino acids: CASSLAGFAGGLHF.

The chain recombines TRBV7-9 with TRBJ2-1, with a possible D match to TRBD1 (5 bases). This CDR3 region has 14 residues. From germline, CDR1 is SEHNR and CDR2 FQNEAQ (reference sequence). V lost 5 bases to trimming and J lost 4 bases, with 12 bases between them. The CDR3 reads CASSPLAGYNEQFF. As DNA, the CDR3 is TGTGCCAGCAGCCCCCTTGCAGGGTACAATGAGCAGTTCTTC. Together with reference TRBV7-9 and TRBJ2-1, the CDR3 gives the full variable domain: DTGVSQNPRHKITKRGQNVTFRCDPISEHNRLYWYRQTLGQGPEFLTYFQNEAQLEKSRLLSDRFSAERPKGSFSTLEIQRTEQGDSAMYLCASSPLAGYNEQFFGPGTRLTVL.

V gene TRBV27 combines with J gene TRBJ1-4; D perhaps matches TRBD1 (5 bases). Trimming removed 4 bases at V and 0 bases at J, with 9 bases between. This CDR3 comprises 15 residues. CDR1 MNHEY and CDR2 SMNVEV come from the germline V gene (reference sequence). The CDR3 protein is CASSSTDATNEKLFF. The CDR3 DNA follows: TGTGCCAGCAGTTCGACAGATGCAACTAATGAAAAACTGTTTTTT.

The CDR3 bases are TGTGCCAGCAGTAGGAGGGATCCTAACTATGGCTACACCTTC. Translated: CASSRRDPNYGYTF. The J gene is TRBJ1-2, the V gene TRBV6-5; D gene uncertain. V lost 5 bases and J lost 0, with 10 bases in between. Germline-derived CDR1 and CDR2 are MNHEY and SVGAGI. CDR3 length: 14 amino acids.